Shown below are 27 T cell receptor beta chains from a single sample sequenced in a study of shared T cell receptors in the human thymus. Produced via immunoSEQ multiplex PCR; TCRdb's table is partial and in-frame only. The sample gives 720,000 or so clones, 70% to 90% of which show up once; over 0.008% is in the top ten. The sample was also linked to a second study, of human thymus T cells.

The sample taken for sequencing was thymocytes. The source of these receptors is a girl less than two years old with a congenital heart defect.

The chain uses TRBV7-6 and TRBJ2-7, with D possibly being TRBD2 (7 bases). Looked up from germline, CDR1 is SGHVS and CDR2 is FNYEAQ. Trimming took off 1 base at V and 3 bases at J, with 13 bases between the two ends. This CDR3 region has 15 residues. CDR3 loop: CASSLEAGADYEQYF. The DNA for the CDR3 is TGTGCCAGCAGCTTAGAGGCGGGGGCAGACTACGAGCAGTACTTC.

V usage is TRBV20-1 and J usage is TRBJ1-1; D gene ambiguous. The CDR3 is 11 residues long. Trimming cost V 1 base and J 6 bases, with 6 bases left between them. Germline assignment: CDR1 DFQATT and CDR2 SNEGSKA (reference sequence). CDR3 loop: CSARGIAEAFF. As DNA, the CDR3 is TGCAGTGCTAGAGGAATAGCTGAAGCTTTCTTT.

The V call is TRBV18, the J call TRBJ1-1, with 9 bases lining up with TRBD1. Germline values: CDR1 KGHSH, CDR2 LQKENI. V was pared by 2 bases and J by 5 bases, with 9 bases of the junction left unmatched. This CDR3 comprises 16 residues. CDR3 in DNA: TGTGCCAGCTCACCATACAGGGGGCCCTTTCGGACTGAAGCTTTCTTT. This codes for CASSPYRGPFRTEAFF.

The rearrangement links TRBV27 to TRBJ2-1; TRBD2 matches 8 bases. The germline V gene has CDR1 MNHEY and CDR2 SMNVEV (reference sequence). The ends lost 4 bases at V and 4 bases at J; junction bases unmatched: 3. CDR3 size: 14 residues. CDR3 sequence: CASSWGGGYNEQFF. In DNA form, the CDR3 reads TGTGCCAGCAGTTGGGGCGGGGGGTACAATGAGCAGTTCTTC.

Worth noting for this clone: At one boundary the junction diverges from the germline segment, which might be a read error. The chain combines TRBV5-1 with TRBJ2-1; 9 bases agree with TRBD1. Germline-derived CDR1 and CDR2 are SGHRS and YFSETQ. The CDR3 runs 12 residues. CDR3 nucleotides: TGCGCCAGCAGCTTCCTTGGGGACAGGGTAATCTTC. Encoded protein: CASSFLGDRVIF.

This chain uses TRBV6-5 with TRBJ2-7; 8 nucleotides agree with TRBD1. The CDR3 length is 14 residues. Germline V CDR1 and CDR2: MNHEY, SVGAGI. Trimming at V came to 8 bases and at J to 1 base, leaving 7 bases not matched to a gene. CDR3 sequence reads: CASGRDRTSYEQYF. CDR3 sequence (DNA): TGTGCCAGCGGAAGGGACAGGACTTCCTACGAGCAGTACTTC.

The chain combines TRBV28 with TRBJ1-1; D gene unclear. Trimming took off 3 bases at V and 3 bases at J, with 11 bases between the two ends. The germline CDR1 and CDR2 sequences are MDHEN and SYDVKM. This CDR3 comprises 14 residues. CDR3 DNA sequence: TGTGCCAGCAGTTTCCTACTCGGGTACACTGAAGCTTTCTTT. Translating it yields CASSFLLGYTEAFF.

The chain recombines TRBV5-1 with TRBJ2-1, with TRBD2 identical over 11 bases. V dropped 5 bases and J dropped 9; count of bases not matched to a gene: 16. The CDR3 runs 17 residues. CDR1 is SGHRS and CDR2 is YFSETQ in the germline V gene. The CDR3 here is CASRSTLAGGFLGEQFF. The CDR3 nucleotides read TGCGCCAGCAGATCGACCTTAGCGGGGGGGTTCCTGGGTGAGCAGTTCTTC.

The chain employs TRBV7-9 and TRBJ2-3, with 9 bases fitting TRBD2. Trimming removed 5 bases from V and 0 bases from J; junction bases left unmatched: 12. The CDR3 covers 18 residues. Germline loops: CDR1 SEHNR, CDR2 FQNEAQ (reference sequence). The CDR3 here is CASSPHGGGGESTDTQYF. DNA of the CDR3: TGTGCCAGCAGCCCACATGGGGGCGGGGGGGAGAGCACAGATACGCAGTATTTT.

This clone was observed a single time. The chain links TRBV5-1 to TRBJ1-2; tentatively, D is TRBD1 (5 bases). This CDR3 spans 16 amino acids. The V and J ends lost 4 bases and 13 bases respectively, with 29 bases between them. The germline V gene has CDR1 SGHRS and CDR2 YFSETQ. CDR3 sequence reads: CASSVKPRPSQGSRTF. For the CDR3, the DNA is TGCGCCAGCAGCGTCAAACCCCGTCCGAGCCAGGGCAGTCGCACCTTC.

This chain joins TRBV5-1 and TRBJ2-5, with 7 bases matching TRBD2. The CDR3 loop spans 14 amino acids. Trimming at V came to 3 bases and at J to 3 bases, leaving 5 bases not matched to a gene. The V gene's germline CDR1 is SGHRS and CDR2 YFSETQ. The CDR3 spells CASSSRTRKETQYF. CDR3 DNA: TGCGCCAGCAGCTCCCGGACTAGGAAAGAGACCCAGTACTTC.

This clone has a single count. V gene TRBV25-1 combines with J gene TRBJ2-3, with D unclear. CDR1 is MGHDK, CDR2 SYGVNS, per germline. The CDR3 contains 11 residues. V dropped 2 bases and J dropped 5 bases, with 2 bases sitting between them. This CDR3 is CASSERDTQYF. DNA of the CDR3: TGTGCCAGCAGTGAACGAGATACGCAGTATTTT.

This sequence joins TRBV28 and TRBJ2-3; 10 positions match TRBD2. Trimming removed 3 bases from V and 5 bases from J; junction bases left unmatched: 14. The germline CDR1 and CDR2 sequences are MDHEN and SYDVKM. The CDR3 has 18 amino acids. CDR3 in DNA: TGTGCCAGCAGTTTCCCAAAACCAGCGGGGGGGAGTGGAGATACGCAGTATTTT. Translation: CASSFPKPAGGSGDTQYF.

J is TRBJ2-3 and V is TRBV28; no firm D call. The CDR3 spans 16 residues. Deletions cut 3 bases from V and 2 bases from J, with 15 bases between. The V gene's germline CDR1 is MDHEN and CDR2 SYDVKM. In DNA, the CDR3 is TGTGCCAGCAGTTTTTTGTCCGGGTGGTCCACAGATACGCAGTATTTT. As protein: CASSFLSGWSTDTQYF. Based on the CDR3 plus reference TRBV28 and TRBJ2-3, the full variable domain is DVKVTQSSRYLVKRTGEKVFLECVQDMDHENMFWYRQDPGLGLRLIYFSYDVKMKEKGDIPEGYSVSREKKERFSLILESASTNQTSMYLCASSFLSGWSTDTQYFGPGTRLTVL.

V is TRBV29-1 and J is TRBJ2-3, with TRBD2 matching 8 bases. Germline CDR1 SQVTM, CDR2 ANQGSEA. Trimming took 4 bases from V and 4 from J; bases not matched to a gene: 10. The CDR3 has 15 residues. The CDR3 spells CSVVASSGAADTQYF. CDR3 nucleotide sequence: TGCAGCGTTGTAGCGAGTAGCGGGGCGGCAGATACGCAGTATTTT.

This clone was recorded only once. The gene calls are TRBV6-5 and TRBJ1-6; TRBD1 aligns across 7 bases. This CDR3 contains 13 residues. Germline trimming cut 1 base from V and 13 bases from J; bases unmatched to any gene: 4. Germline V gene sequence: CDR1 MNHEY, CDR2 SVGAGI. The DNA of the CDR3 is TGTGCCAGCAGTTACTTCCCCAGGGGGCCCCTCCACTTT. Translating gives CASSYFPRGPLHF.

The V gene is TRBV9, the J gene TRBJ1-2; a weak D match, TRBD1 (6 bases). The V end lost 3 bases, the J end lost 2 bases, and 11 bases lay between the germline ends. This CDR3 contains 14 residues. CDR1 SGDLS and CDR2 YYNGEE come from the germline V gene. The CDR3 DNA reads TGTGCCAGCAGCGAGGACAGCAAGAACTATGGCTACACCTTC. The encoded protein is CASSEDSKNYGYTF.

Here the CDR3 DNA reads TGTGCCAGCAGTCCTAAGTTCCGGGACAGGGGGCTGTTAGTTAATTCACCCCTCCACTTT. Encoded protein: CASSPKFRDRGLLVNSPLHF. The chain is built from TRBV28 and TRBJ1-6, with TRBD1 matching over 12 bases. The ends lost 5 bases at V and 6 bases at J; junction bases unmatched: 17. This CDR3 contains 20 residues. Germline assignment: CDR1 MDHEN and CDR2 SYDVKM. The variable domain in full, with the rest retrieved from reference TRBV28 and TRBJ1-6, is DVKVTQSSRYLVKRTGEKVFLECVQDMDHENMFWYRQDPGLGLRLIYFSYDVKMKEKGDIPEGYSVSREKKERFSLILESASTNQTSMYLCASSPKFRDRGLLVNSPLHFGNGTRLTVT.

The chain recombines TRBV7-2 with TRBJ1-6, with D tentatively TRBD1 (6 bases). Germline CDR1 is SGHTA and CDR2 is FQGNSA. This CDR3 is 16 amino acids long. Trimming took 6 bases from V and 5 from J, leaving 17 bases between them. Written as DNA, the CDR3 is TGTGCCAGCAGGTCTATTACAGGGCCCAATAATTCACCCCTCCACTTT. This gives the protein CASRSITGPNNSPLHF. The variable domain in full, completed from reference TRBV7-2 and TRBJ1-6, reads GAGVSQSPSNKVTEKGKDVELRCDPISGHTALYWYRQSLGQGLEFLIYFQGNSAPDKSGLPSDRFSAERTGGSVSTLTIQRTQQEDSAVYLCASRSITGPNNSPLHFGNGTRLTVT.

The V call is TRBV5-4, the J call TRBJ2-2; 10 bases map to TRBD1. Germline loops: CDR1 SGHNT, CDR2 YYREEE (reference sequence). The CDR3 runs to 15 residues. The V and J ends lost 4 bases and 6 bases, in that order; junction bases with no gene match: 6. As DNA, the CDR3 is TGTGCCAGCAGCCTGCCGGGACAGGGGTCCGGGGAGCTGTTTTTT. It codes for CASSLPGQGSGELFF.

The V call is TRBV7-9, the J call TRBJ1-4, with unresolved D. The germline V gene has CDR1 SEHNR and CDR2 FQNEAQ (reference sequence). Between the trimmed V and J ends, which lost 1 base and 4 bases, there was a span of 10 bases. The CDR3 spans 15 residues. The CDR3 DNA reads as TGTGCCAGCAGCTTAGATCATGAGTTTAATGAAAAACTGTTTTTT. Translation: CASSLDHEFNEKLFF.

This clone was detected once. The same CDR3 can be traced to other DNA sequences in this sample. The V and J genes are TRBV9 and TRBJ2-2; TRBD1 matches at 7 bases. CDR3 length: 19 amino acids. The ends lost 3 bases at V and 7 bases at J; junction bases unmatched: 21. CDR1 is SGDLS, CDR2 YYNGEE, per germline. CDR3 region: CASSAAAPGGWRGGGELFF. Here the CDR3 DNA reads TGTGCCAGCAGCGCTGCGGCCCCAGGGGGATGGAGAGGTGGCGGGGAGCTGTTTTTT. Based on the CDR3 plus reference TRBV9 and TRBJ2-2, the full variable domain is DSGVTQTPKHLITATGQRVTLRCSPRSGDLSVYWYQQSLDQGLQFLIQYYNGEERAKGNILERFSAQQFPDLHSELNLSSLELGDSALYFCASSAAAPGGWRGGGELFFGEGSRLTVL.

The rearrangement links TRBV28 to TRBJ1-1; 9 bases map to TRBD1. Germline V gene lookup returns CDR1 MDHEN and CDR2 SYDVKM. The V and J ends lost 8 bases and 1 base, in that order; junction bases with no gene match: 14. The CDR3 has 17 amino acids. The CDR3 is CASYLPGTGKRNTEAFF. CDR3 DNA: TGTGCCAGCTATCTTCCCGGGACAGGGAAGAGGAACACTGAAGCTTTCTTT.

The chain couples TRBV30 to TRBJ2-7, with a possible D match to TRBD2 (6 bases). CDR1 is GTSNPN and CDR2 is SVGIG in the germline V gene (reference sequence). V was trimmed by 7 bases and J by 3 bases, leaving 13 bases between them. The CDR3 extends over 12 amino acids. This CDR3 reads CAFRDFLYEQYF. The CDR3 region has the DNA TGTGCCTTCCGGGACTTCCTCTACGAGCAGTACTTC.

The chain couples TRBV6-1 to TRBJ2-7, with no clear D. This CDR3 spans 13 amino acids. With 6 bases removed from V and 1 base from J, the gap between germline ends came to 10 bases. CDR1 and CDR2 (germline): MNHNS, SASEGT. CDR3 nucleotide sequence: TGTGCCAGCAGCGAACGGTCTTCCTACGAGCAGTACTTC. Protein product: CASSERSSYEQYF.

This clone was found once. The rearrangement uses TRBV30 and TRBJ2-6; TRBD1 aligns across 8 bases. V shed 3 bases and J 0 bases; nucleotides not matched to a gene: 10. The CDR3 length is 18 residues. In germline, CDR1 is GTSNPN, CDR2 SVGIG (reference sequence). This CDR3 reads CAWSNSGGSSSGANVLTF. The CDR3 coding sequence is TGTGCCTGGAGCAACTCAGGGGGCTCATCCTCTGGGGCCAACGTCCTGACTTTC.

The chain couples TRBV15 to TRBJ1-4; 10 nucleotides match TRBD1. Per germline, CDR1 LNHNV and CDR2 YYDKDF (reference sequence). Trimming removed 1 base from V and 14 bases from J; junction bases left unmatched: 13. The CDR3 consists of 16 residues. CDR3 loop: CATSRGRGQGTKGLFF. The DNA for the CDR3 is TGTGCCACCAGCAGAGGGCGGGGACAGGGGACTAAGGGGCTGTTTTTT.